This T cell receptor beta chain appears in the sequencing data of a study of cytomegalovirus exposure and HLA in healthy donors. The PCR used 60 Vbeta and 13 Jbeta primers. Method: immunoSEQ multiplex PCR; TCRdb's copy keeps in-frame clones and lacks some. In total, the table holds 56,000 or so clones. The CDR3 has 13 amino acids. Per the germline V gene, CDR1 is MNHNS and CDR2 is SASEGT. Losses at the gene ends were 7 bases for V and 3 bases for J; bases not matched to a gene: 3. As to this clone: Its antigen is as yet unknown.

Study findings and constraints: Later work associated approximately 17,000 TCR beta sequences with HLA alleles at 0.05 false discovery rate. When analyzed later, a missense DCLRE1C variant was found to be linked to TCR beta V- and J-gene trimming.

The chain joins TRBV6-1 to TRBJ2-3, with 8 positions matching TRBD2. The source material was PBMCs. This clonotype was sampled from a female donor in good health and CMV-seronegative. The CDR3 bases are TGTGCCAGCATCCCTAGCGGGACAGATACGCAGTATTTT. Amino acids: CASIPSGTDTQYF.